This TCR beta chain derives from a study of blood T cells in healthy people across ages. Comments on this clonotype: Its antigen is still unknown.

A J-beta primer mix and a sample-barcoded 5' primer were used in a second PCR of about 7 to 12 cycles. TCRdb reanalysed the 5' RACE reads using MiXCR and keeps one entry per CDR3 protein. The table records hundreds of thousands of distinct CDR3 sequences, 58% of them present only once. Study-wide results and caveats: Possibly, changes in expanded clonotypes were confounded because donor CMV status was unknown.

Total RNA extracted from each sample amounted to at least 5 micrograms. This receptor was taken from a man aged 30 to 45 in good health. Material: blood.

CDR3 loop: CASSQDLVAGAYEQYF. The CDR3 DNA sequence: TGCGCCAGCAGCCAAGATTTGGTGGCAGGGGCGTACGAGCAGTACTTC. This chain links TRBV4-3 with TRBJ2-7, with a weak D call TRBD1 (6 bases). The CDR3 has 16 residues. V shed 0 bases and J shed 4 bases, with 16 bases lying between them. Germline-derived CDR1 and CDR2 are LGHNA and YSLEER.